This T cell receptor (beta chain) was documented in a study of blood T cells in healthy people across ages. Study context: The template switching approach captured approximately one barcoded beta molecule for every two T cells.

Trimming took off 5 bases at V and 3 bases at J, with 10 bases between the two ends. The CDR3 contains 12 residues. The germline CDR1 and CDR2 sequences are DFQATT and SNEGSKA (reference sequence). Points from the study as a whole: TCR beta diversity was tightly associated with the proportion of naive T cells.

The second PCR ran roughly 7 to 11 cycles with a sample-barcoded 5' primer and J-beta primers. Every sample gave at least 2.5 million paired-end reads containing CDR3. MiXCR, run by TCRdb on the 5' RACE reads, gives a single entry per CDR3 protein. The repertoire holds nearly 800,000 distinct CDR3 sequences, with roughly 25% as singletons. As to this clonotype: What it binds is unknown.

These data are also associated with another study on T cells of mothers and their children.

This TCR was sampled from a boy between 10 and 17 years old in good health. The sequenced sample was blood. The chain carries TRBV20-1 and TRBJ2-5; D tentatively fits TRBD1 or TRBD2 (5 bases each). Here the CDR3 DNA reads TGCAGTGCTGGGGGATATAAAGAGACCCAGTACTTC. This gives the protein CSAGGYKETQYF.